One sample yielded the 13 T cell receptor beta chains listed below, sequenced in a study of blood T cell repertoires in COVID-19. Assay: immunoSEQ multiplex PCR; the TCRdb copy retains only in-frame clones and omits some. Of 73,000 or so clones in the sample, 83% were seen once. Sequencing was carried out using peripheral blood. Every receptor here comes from an older woman with acute or convalescent COVID-19.

The CDR3 protein is CATSDSRRGTYNEQFF. The CDR3 DNA is TGTGCCACCAGTGATTCACGGAGGGGAACCTACAATGAGCAGTTCTTC. The rearrangement links TRBV24-1 to TRBJ2-1; tentatively, D is TRBD2 (6 bases). V dropped 2 bases and J dropped 2 bases, with 12 bases sitting between them. Germline-derived CDR1 and CDR2 are KGHDR and SFDVKD. This CDR3 has 16 residues.

This clone was counted between two and nine times. V gene TRBV5-6 combines with J gene TRBJ2-4, with 13 bases that match TRBD2. CDR3 length equals 15 residues. Losses at the gene ends were 5 bases for V and 4 bases for J; bases not matched to a gene: 3. The germline V gene encodes CDR1 SGHDT and CDR2 YYEEEE. CDR3: CASRRGLAGKNIQYF. The CDR3 nucleotides are TGTGCCAGCAGGAGGGGACTAGCGGGGAAAAACATTCAGTACTTC.

The CDR3, as DNA: TGTGCCAGCAGGGGGCAGACGGCCAACTATGGCTACACCTTC. The encoded protein is CASRGQTANYGYTF. The chain links TRBV6-5 to TRBJ1-2, with a tentative D call TRBD1 (5 bases). The germline V gene encodes CDR1 MNHEY and CDR2 SVGAGI. This CDR3 has 14 amino acids. V was pared by 6 bases and J by 2 bases, with 13 bases between.

This clone has just a few counts. This sequence joins TRBV4-1 and TRBJ1-1; TRBD1 matches 8 bases. This CDR3 contains 15 residues. V lost 4 bases, J lost 8 bases, and 12 bases stayed unmatched. Germline assignment: CDR1 MGHRA and CDR2 YSYEKL. The CDR3 DNA reads TGCGCCAGCAGCCGCATTATCCAGGGGGCGGACGAAGCTTTCTTT. Its translation is CASSRIIQGADEAFF.

Ten or more counts support this clone. This sequence joins TRBV5-1 and TRBJ1-3; the match to TRBD1 covers 12 bases. Germline-derived CDR1 and CDR2 are SGHRS and YFSETQ. V was pared by 4 bases and J by 0 bases, with 11 bases of the junction left unmatched. CDR3 size: 19 residues. The CDR3 nucleotides read TGCGCCAGCAGCAGCACCGGGACAGGGGGCCCACACTCTGGAAACACCATATATTTT. Protein product: CASSSTGTGGPHSGNTIYF.

CDR3 amino acids: CASSRTSGGANEQFF. CDR3 DNA sequence: TGTGCCAGCAGCAGGACTAGCGGGGGGGCAAATGAGCAGTTCTTC. The gene calls are TRBV7-9 and TRBJ2-1; 15 nucleotides match TRBD2. From germline, CDR1 is SEHNR and CDR2 FQNEAQ (reference sequence). Germline trimming cut 5 bases from V and 7 bases from J; bases unmatched to any gene: 3. The CDR3 contains 15 residues.

This sequence joins TRBV2 and TRBJ2-7; D is unclear. In germline, CDR1 is SNHLY, CDR2 FYNNEI. Trimming removed 2 bases at V and 6 bases at J, with 11 bases between. The CDR3 has 13 residues. CDR3 DNA sequence: TGTGCCAGCAGTGAAATGGCCTCTCCCGAGCAGTACTTC. Its translation: CASSEMASPEQYF.

This clone showed up just once. The rearrangement uses TRBV19 and TRBJ1-2; possible D gene TRBD1, 6 bases. The V gene's germline CDR1 is LNHDA and CDR2 SQIVND (reference sequence). Trimming left V 4 bases short and J 2 bases short, with 20 bases between. This CDR3 spans 17 amino acids. The CDR3 region is CASSTGGRGNHNYGYTF. CDR3 DNA sequence: TGTGCCAGTAGTACTGGAGGCAGGGGAAATCACAACTATGGCTACACCTTC.

This chain connects TRBV2 to TRBJ1-1; a possible D gene is TRBD1 (5 bases). The CDR3 is made up of 11 amino acids. Germline-derived CDR1 and CDR2 are SNHLY and FYNNEI. Trimming removed 8 bases from V and 7 bases from J, with 11 bases in between. The DNA of the CDR3 is TGTGCCAGCGACGGGGGATTTGAAGCTTTCTTT. Amino acids: CASDGGFEAFF.

The genes are TRBV18 and TRBJ1-1, with D maybe TRBD1 (6 bases). The CDR3 sequence is 16 residues long. V lost 1 base and J 3 bases, leaving 15 bases between the germline ends. Germline CDR1 and CDR2: KGHSH and LQKENI. The CDR3 nucleotides are TGTGCCAGCTCACCACTTGTTTTAGGGGGGGACACTGAAGCTTTCTTT. Protein: CASSPLVLGGDTEAFF.

The chain combines TRBV7-3 with TRBJ2-1; D possibly corresponds to TRBD2 (6 bases). Looked up from germline, CDR1 is SGHTA and CDR2 is FQGTGA. The V gene lost 4 bases and the J gene lost 9 bases, with 22 bases spanning the gap. This CDR3 region has 16 residues. The DNA of the CDR3 is TGTGCCAGCAGCTCCGGGGGTCGGGGCGACGGCGGTGAGCAGTTCTTC. Its protein product is CASSSGGRGDGGEQFF.

J is TRBJ1-2 and V is TRBV25-1; unclear D gene. Trimming took 6 bases from V and 8 from J, leaving 10 bases between them. Germline CDR1 is MGHDK and CDR2 is SYGVNS. This CDR3 comprises 11 residues. Here the CDR3 reads CASSLNNGYTF. The CDR3 DNA reads as TGTGCCAGCAGCCTCAACAACGGCTACACCTTC.

The V gene is TRBV7-2, the J gene TRBJ2-7, with 7 bases lining up with TRBD1. The junction had 14 bases not matched to a gene; V was cut back by 4 bases and J by 5 bases. Germline CDR1 and CDR2: SGHTA and FQGNSA. The CDR3 consists of 16 residues. In nucleotides, the CDR3 is TGTGCCAGCAGCTCCCTTGGGGGACAGATGCGTGACGAGCAGTACTTC. This codes for CASSSLGGQMRDEQYF.